Shown below are 3 T cell receptor beta chains from a single sample sequenced in a study of T cell responses to AZD1222 COVID-19 vaccine. The repertoire was sequenced with immunoSEQ multiplex PCR; TCRdb's copy has only in-frame clones and lacks some. The sample contains about 120,000 clones, roughly 90% of which appear only once. Specimen: peripheral blood, collected on day 0 of AZD1222 vaccination. The receptors were sampled from an adult in good health.

This chain links TRBV3-1 (or the pseudogene TRBV3-2) with TRBJ2-7; D is unclear. Germline assignment: CDR1 LGHDT and CDR2 YNNKEL (reference sequence). V was pared by 0 bases and J by 6 bases, with 12 bases between. CDR3 length: 14 amino acids. CDR3 nucleotide sequence: TGTGCCAGCAGCCAAGATAGTTTGATGGCCGAGCAGTACTTC. It translates to CASSQDSLMAEQYF.

The rearrangement uses TRBV6-5 and TRBJ1-3; D is undetermined. CDR3 length: 16 residues. Trimming took 2 bases from V and 0 from J, leaving 11 bases between them. The V gene's germline CDR1 is MNHEY and CDR2 SVGAGI. The CDR3 DNA sequence: TGTGCCAGCAGTTACCAAGGCCCTAGCTCTGGAAACACCATATATTTT. Protein product: CASSYQGPSSGNTIYF.

This chain joins TRBV6-6 and TRBJ2-3; 10 bases agree with TRBD1. J was trimmed by 11 bases and V by 6 bases; bases with no gene match: 11. Germline values: CDR1 MNHNY, CDR2 SVGAGI (reference sequence). The CDR3 loop spans 14 amino acids. The CDR3 loop is CASRLGQGGAWQYF. As DNA, the CDR3 is TGTGCCAGCAGACTAGGACAGGGGGGGGCTTGGCAGTATTTT.